This is a list of T cell receptor beta chains from one sample in a study of cytomegalovirus exposure and HLA in healthy donors. Measured with immunoSEQ multiplex PCR; TCRdb has only the in-frame clones, and not every one. The repertoire table contains over 120,000 clones. Specimen: PBMCs. The source of these receptors is a male donor in good health and CMV-seronegative. The CDR3 runs from the conserved cysteine through the conserved F or W. Fields, in order: J gene, V gene, D gene, CDR3 DNA, CDR3 protein. D genes are given only for firm matches.

J: TRBJ1-5; V: TRBV7-9; D: TRBD1; DNA: TGTGCCAGCAGCTTGGACAGGAATCAGCCCCAGCATTTT; CDR3: CASSLDRNQPQHF
J: TRBJ1-6; V: TRBV7-3; D: TRBD1; DNA: TGTGCCAGCAGCCCGGGACAGCATAATTCACCCCTCCACTTT; CDR3: CASSPGQHNSPLHF
J: TRBJ1-1; V: TRBV5-1; D: -; DNA: TGCGCCAGCAGCGCCCTAGTGAACACTGAAGCTTTCTTT; CDR3: CASSALVNTEAFF
J: TRBJ1-1; V: TRBV7-9; D: TRBD1; DNA: TGTGCCAGCAGCTTTGGGGGACAGGGAAACACTGAAGCTTTCTTT; CDR3: CASSFGGQGNTEAFF
J: TRBJ1-1; V: TRBV25-1; D: -; DNA: TGTGCCAGCAGCCCGTCGAGTCGCGGTACAACTGAAGCTTTCTTT; CDR3: CASSPSSRGTTEAFF
J: TRBJ2-5; V: TRBV7-9; D: -; DNA: TGTGCCAGCAGCTTAGGGGGGACTGGACGGGACCAAGAGACCCAGTACTTC; CDR3: CASSLGGTGRDQETQYF
J: TRBJ2-6; V: TRBV30; D: -; DNA: TGTGCCAGCGACAGTTCTGGGGCCAACGTCCTGACTTTC; CDR3: CASDSSGANVLTF
J: TRBJ2-3; V: TRBV4-3; D: -; DNA: TGCGCCAGCAGCCACGCACCGACAGGTACAGATACGCAGTATTTT; CDR3: CASSHAPTGTDTQYF
J: TRBJ1-1; V: TRBV7-6; D: -; DNA: TGTGCCAGCAGCTTGGAGATAGGAATGTTCACTGAAGCTTTCTTT; CDR3: CASSLEIGMFTEAFF
J: TRBJ1-5; V: TRBV6-5; D: -; DNA: TGTGCCAGCGGGGTTCAGGGAGGGAGCAATCAGCCCCAGCATTTT; CDR3: CASGVQGGSNQPQHF
J: TRBJ1-4; V: TRBV5-1; D: -; DNA: TGCGCCGGCACTCTGACAGCCGAAAAACTGTTTTTT; CDR3: CAGTLTAEKLFF
J: TRBJ1-2; V: TRBV7-9; D: -; DNA: TGTGCCAGCAGCTTGTCCTCCGGCTACACCTTC; CDR3: CASSLSSGYTF
J: TRBJ1-5; V: TRBV30; D: TRBD1; DNA: TGTGCCTGGGGACAGGGTAGCAATCAGCCCCAGCATTTT; CDR3: CAWGQGSNQPQHF
J: TRBJ2-1; V: TRBV13; D: -; DNA: TGTGCCAGCAGCTTAGCTTCTAGCCGCTCCTACAATGAGCAGTTCTTC; CDR3: CASSLASSRSYNEQFF
J: TRBJ2-7; V: TRBV9; D: TRBD2; DNA: TGTGCCAGCAGCGTAGAGGCGGGAGGGTCCTACGAGCAGTACTTC; CDR3: CASSVEAGGSYEQYF
J: TRBJ1-1; V: TRBV5-5; D: -; DNA: TGTGCCAGCAGTCTAGACAGGAACACTGAAGCTTTCTTT; CDR3: CASSLDRNTEAFF
J: TRBJ2-7; V: TRBV4-3; D: -; DNA: TGCGCCAGCAGCCAAGAGCTGGGGGACAACTCCTACGAGCAGTACTTC; CDR3: CASSQELGDNSYEQYF
J: TRBJ2-7; V: TRBV2; D: -; DNA: TGTGCCAGCAGTGAGAGGACAGCATCCTACGAGCAGTACTTC; CDR3: CASSERTASYEQYF
J: TRBJ1-1; V: TRBV27; D: -; DNA: TGTGCCAGCAGTTGGACTATGAACACTGAAGCTTTCTTT; CDR3: CASSWTMNTEAFF
J: TRBJ2-7; V: TRBV7-9; D: -; DNA: TGTGCCAGCAGCCGGGGCGGGGACCACGAGCAGTACTTC; CDR3: CASSRGGDHEQYF
J: TRBJ1-1; V: TRBV18; D: -; DNA: TGTGCCAGCTCACCAGTCCAGGGGAGTATCCGGAACACTGAAGCTTTCTTT; CDR3: CASSPVQGSIRNTEAFF
J: TRBJ1-5; V: TRBV5-6; D: -; DNA: TGTGCCAGCAGCTTGTTTAAGACAGCTAGCAATCAGCCCCAGCATTTT; CDR3: CASSLFKTASNQPQHF
J: TRBJ1-1; V: TRBV29-1; D: TRBD1; DNA: TGCACTTGCCAGGGGGTGGAGACTGAAGCTTTCTTT; CDR3: CTCQGVETEAFF
J: TRBJ2-5; V: TRBV11-3; D: -; DNA: TGTGCCAGCAGCTTAAAGTCCAGCGGCGGAAGTAAAGAGACCCAGTACTTC; CDR3: CASSLKSSGGSKETQYF
J: TRBJ1-4; V: TRBV4-3; D: TRBD1; DNA: TGCGCCAGCAGCCAGGGGACAGGGAGTGAAAAACTGTTTTTT; CDR3: CASSQGTGSEKLFF
J: TRBJ1-1; V: TRBV25-1; D: TRBD1; DNA: TGTGCCAGCAGAGGGGACAGGGGGGTATCTAAAGCTTTCTTT; CDR3: CASRGDRGVSKAFF
J: TRBJ1-1; V: TRBV6-7; D: -; DNA: TGTGCCAGCAGTTACGGGAGCTCGAACACTGAAGCTTTCTTT; CDR3: CASSYGSSNTEAFF
J: TRBJ2-6; V: TRBV6-1; D: TRBD2; DNA: TGTGCCAGCAGTGCGACTAGCGGGGTCCCTGGGGCCAACGTCCTGACTTTC; CDR3: CASSATSGVPGANVLTF
J: TRBJ1-1; V: TRBV6-6; D: TRBD1; DNA: TGTGCCAGCAGTAGACAGGGATCCCTCACTGAAGCTTTCTTT; CDR3: CASSRQGSLTEAFF
J: TRBJ2-7; V: TRBV5-1; D: -; DNA: TGCGCCAGCAGCGGGCAGGTTGACTCCTACGAGCAGTACTTC; CDR3: CASSGQVDSYEQYF
J: TRBJ2-7; V: TRBV7-7; D: TRBD2; DNA: TGTGCTAGCAGCTTAGCGGGGGCGAGTGAGCAGTACTTC; CDR3: CASSLAGASEQYF
J: TRBJ1-2; V: TRBV4-3; D: TRBD1; DNA: TGCGCCAGCTCCCTCGACAGGGCTTCGGACTATGGCTACACCTTC; CDR3: CASSLDRASDYGYTF
J: TRBJ1-2; V: TRBV6-1; D: TRBD1; DNA: TGTGCCAGCAGTGACGGGACAGGGGGTGGCTACACCTTC; CDR3: CASSDGTGGGYTF
J: TRBJ2-3; V: TRBV29-1; D: -; DNA: TGCAGCGTTGACAGGGAAAGCACAGATACGCAGTATTTT; CDR3: CSVDRESTDTQYF
J: TRBJ2-1; V: TRBV27; D: TRBD2; DNA: TGTGCCAGCAACTTGGGACTAGCGGGGTACAATGAGCAGTTCTTC; CDR3: CASNLGLAGYNEQFF
J: TRBJ1-1; V: TRBV29-1; D: -; DNA: TGCAGCGTTGACGGGGAAGAAGCTTTCTTT; CDR3: CSVDGEEAFF
J: TRBJ1-3; V: TRBV7-6; D: -; DNA: TGTGCCAGCAGCCCCCTACTCACAGGGTCTCTTAGGAACACCATATATTTT; CDR3: CASSPLLTGSLRNTIYF
J: TRBJ1-2; V: TRBV5-1; D: -; DNA: TGCGCCAGCAGCTTGGCAGGGGCTAAATTTGACGGCTATGGCTACACCTTC; CDR3: CASSLAGAKFDGYGYTF
J: TRBJ2-7; V: TRBV11-2; D: TRBD2; DNA: TGTGCCAGCAGCTTAGAAGGGACTAGCTTTAGGGACGGGGAGCAGTACTTC; CDR3: CASSLEGTSFRDGEQYF
J: TRBJ1-6; V: TRBV15; D: -; DNA: TGTGCCACCAGCAGAGGGGGGCAGAATTCACCCCTCCACTTT; CDR3: CATSRGGQNSPLHF
J: TRBJ2-1; V: TRBV9; D: TRBD2; DNA: TGTGCCAGCAGCGTCATACGCACTAGCGGGGGGGCCCATGAGCAGTTCTTC; CDR3: CASSVIRTSGGAHEQFF
J: TRBJ1-1; V: TRBV5-5; D: -; DNA: TGTGCCAGCAGCTTGGCGCTATTCCTTGAGCGGACAGTAACTTTCTTT; CDR3: CASSLALFLERTVTFF
J: TRBJ2-7; V: TRBV5-1; D: TRBD1; DNA: TGCGCCAGCAGCTTGGGGGACAGAGTAGCCTACGAGCAGTACTTC; CDR3: CASSLGDRVAYEQYF
J: TRBJ2-4; V: TRBV11-2; D: -; DNA: TGTGCCAGCAGCCCAGGGGGGAGTGGAAACATTCAGTACTTC; CDR3: CASSPGGSGNIQYF
J: TRBJ1-3; V: TRBV18; D: -; DNA: TGTGCCAGCTCACCTCTCCGTGGACAGATCCCCGCCTTGCTTGTCTCTGGAAACACCATATATTTT; CDR3: CASSPLRGQIPALLVSGNTIYF
J: TRBJ2-7; V: TRBV7-9; D: -; DNA: TGTGCCAGCAGCTTAGCGGAGGGCCTCAAGGGCGAGCAGTACTTC; CDR3: CASSLAEGLKGEQYF
J: TRBJ2-3; V: TRBV30; D: TRBD2; DNA: TGTGCCGTCTCCAGCGGGGGCACAGATACGCAGTATTTT; CDR3: CAVSSGGTDTQYF
J: TRBJ1-2; V: TRBV19; D: TRBD1; DNA: TGTGCCAGTAGTACCCGGGACAGGGGATTAGGTGGCTACACCTTC; CDR3: CASSTRDRGLGGYTF
J: TRBJ1-4; V: TRBV30; D: -; DNA: TGTGCTTCCAGGGGCGGCCCAGACGATATACTGTTTTTT; CDR3: CASRGGPDDILFF
J: TRBJ2-7; V: TRBV2; D: -; DNA: TGTGCCAGCAGCGTAGTTACGGGGGTATTCTCCTACGAGCAGTACTTC; CDR3: CASSVVTGVFSYEQYF